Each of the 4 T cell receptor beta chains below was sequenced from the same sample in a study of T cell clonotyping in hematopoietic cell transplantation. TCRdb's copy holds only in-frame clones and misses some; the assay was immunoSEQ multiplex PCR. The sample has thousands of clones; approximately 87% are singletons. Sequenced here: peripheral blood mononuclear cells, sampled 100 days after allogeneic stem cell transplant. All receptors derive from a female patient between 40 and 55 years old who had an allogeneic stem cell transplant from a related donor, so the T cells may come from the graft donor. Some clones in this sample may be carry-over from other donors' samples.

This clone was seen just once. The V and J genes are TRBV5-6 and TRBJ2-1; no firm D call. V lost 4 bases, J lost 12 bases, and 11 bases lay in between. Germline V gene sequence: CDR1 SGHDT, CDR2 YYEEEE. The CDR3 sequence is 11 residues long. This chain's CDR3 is CASSVSLTQFF. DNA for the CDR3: TGTGCCAGCAGCGTTAGCCTAACGCAGTTCTTC.

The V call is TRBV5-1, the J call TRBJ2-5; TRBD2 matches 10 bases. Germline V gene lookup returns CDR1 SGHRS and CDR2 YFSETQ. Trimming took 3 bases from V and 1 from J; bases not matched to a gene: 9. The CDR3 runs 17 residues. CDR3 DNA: TGCGCCAGCAGCTACCTTACTAGCGGGAAAGGCCAAGAGACCCAGTACTTC. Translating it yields CASSYLTSGKGQETQYF.

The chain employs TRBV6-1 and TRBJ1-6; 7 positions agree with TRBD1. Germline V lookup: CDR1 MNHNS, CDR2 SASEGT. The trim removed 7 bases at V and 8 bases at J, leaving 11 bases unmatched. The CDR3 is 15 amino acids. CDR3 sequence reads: CASTILQGRDSPLHF. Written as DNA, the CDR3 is TGTGCCAGCACCATACTACAGGGGAGGGATTCACCCCTCCACTTT.

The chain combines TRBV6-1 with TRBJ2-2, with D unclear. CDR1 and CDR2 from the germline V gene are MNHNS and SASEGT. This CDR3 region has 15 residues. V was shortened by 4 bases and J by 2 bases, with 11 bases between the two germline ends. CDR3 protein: CASSVGIINTGELFF. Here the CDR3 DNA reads TGTGCCAGCAGTGTAGGGATCATCAACACCGGGGAGCTGTTTTTT.